A single sample gave rise to the 21 T cell receptor beta chains below, sequenced in a study of blood T cell repertoires in COVID-19. Clones were sequenced by immunoSEQ multiplex PCR, and TCRdb holds only the in-frame ones, with some missing. The sample records about 250,000 clones, about nine tenths being singletons. The material sequenced was peripheral blood. These receptor sequences come from a man aged 25 to 40 with COVID-19, enrolled during active disease.

The gene calls are TRBV11-2 and TRBJ1-5; possibly TRBD1 for D (5 bases). The CDR3 totals 15 residues. V was cut by 5 bases and J by 4 bases, with 15 bases left in between. Germline V CDR1 and CDR2: SGHAT, FQNNGV. The CDR3 coding sequence is TGTGCCAGCAGCGCCGATCCAGGGCGGAATCAGCCCCAGCATTTT. It codes for CASSADPGRNQPQHF.

The chain uses TRBV5-1 and TRBJ2-1, with no clear D. The ends were cut back, 3 bases at V and 7 bases at J, with 17 bases in the middle. CDR1 and CDR2 (germline): SGHRS, YFSETQ. This CDR3 contains 15 residues. CDR3 in amino acids: CASSSRPQGGNEQFF. The CDR3 coding sequence is TGCGCCAGCAGCTCCCGACCCCAAGGCGGAAATGAGCAGTTCTTC.

J is TRBJ2-7 and V is TRBV30, with TRBD1 identical over 9 bases. With V trimmed by 5 bases and J by 3 bases, 5 bases remained unmatched. Germline loops: CDR1 GTSNPN, CDR2 SVGIG (reference sequence). The CDR3 loop spans 13 amino acids. CDR3 nucleotides: TGTGCCTGGGGGACAGGGTTCCGCTACGAGCAGTACTTC. It is translated as CAWGTGFRYEQYF.

The chain employs TRBV3-1 (or the pseudogene TRBV3-2) and TRBJ2-1; possible D gene TRBD1, 6 bases. Trimming pared 7 bases from V and 1 base from J, leaving 14 bases between. The CDR3 contains 15 residues. Germline CDR1 is LGHDT and CDR2 is YNNKEL (reference sequence). CDR3: CASTTEGGSYNEQFF. The CDR3 DNA reads as TGTGCCAGCACAACGGAAGGGGGTTCCTACAATGAGCAGTTCTTC.

V is TRBV27 and J is TRBJ2-1, with TRBD2 matching 11 bases. The CDR3 spans 15 residues. The germline V gene encodes CDR1 MNHEY and CDR2 SMNVEV (reference sequence). V was clipped by 2 bases and J by 13 bases; unmatched bases: 10. CDR3 protein: CASSLTRSTSGAQFF. Here the CDR3 DNA reads TGTGCCAGCAGTTTAACCCGCTCGACTAGCGGGGCTCAGTTCTTC.

This chain links TRBV28 with TRBJ1-1; D possibly corresponds to TRBD1 (5 bases). Germline lookup yields CDR1 MDHEN and CDR2 SYDVKM. CDR3 length: 12 residues. V was pared by 2 bases and J by 8 bases, with 9 bases between. The CDR3 protein is CASSLKDSEAFF. The CDR3 DNA sequence: TGTGCCAGCAGTTTAAAAGACAGCGAAGCTTTCTTT.

The rearrangement links TRBV2 to TRBJ1-1; D is perhaps TRBD1 (5 bases). This CDR3 has 13 residues. Looked up from germline, CDR1 is SNHLY and CDR2 is FYNNEI. Trimming took off 3 bases at V and 5 bases at J, with 10 bases between the two ends. The CDR3: CASSDQGGTEAFF. CDR3 DNA: TGTGCCAGCAGTGACCAGGGAGGGACTGAAGCTTTCTTT.

V and J are TRBV18 and TRBJ1-4, with TRBD1 matching over 8 bases. V lost 0 bases and J lost 8; bases outside the gene matches: 8. The CDR3 sequence is 16 residues long. Looked up from germline, CDR1 is KGHSH and CDR2 is LQKENI. CDR3 coding DNA: TGTGCCAGCTCACCACCGACAGGGGCTGTAGGGGAAAAACTGTTTTTT. Encoded protein: CASSPPTGAVGEKLFF. The variable domain in full, with the rest retrieved from reference TRBV18 and TRBJ1-4, is NAGVMQNPRHLVRRRGQEARLRCSPMKGHSHVYWYRQLPEEGLKFMVYLQKENIIDESGMPKERFSAEFPKEGPSILRIQQVVRGDSAAYFCASSPPTGAVGEKLFFGSGTQLSVL.

The genes are TRBV5-5 and TRBJ1-6, with a tentative D call TRBD1 (5 bases). This CDR3 comprises 16 residues. CDR1 SGHKS and CDR2 YYEKEE come from the germline V gene (reference sequence). Trimming removed 3 bases from V and 8 bases from J, with 18 bases in between. The CDR3 loop reads CASSSGDPWTDSPLHF. CDR3 sequence (DNA): TGTGCCAGCAGCTCGGGGGACCCCTGGACGGATTCACCCCTCCACTTT. The full variable domain, completed using reference TRBV5-5 and TRBJ1-6, is DAGVTQSPTHLIKTRGQQVTLRCSPISGHKSVSWYQQVLGQGPQFIFQYYEKEERGRGNFPDRFSARQFPNYSSELNVNALLLGDSALYLCASSSGDPWTDSPLHFGNGTRLTVT.

The count of this clone is one. The V and J genes are TRBV3-1 (or the pseudogene TRBV3-2) and TRBJ2-1; tentative D call: TRBD1 (6 bases). The ends were cut back, 0 bases at V and 9 bases at J, with 9 bases in the middle. The CDR3 is 13 amino acids. Germline CDR1 LGHDT, CDR2 YNNKEL (reference sequence). In DNA form, the CDR3 reads TGTGCCAGCAGCCAAGAGGGACAACTTGAGCAGTTCTTC. Amino acids: CASSQEGQLEQFF.

This clone was picked up one time. The chain has TRBV2 and TRBJ1-1, with D perhaps matching TRBD1 (5 bases). CDR3 length: 15 residues. The ends were cut back, 4 bases at V and 0 bases at J, with 12 bases in the middle. Per the germline V gene, CDR1 is SNHLY and CDR2 is FYNNEI. The CDR3 DNA reads TGTGCCAGCAGTGCGCAGGGACTCCTGAACACTGAAGCTTTCTTT. This gives the protein CASSAQGLLNTEAFF. The full variable domain, with the rest looked up from reference TRBV2 and TRBJ1-1, is EPEVTQTPSHQVTQMGQEVILRCVPISNHLYFYWYRQILGQKVEFLVSFYNNEISEKSEIFDDQFSVERPDGSNFTLKIRSTKLEDSAMYFCASSAQGLLNTEAFFGQGTRLTVV.

The J gene is TRBJ2-1, the V gene TRBV2; 9 bases fit TRBD2. Germline CDR1 reads SNHLY; CDR2 reads FYNNEI. The CDR3 contains 17 residues. Trimming removed 0 bases from V and 3 bases from J; junction bases left unmatched: 6. The CDR3: CASSEALGGGVYNEQFF. In DNA, the CDR3 is TGTGCCAGCAGTGAAGCGCTTGGCGGGGGGGTCTACAATGAGCAGTTCTTC.

The chain recombines TRBV4-1 with TRBJ1-2, with a possible D match to TRBD1 (6 bases). Germline-derived CDR1 and CDR2 are MGHRA and YSYEKL. V was pared by 0 bases and J by 8 bases, with 19 bases between. This CDR3 spans 16 amino acids. The CDR3 sequence: CASSQDPRKQGLGYTF. CDR3 DNA sequence: TGCGCCAGCAGCCAAGATCCCAGGAAACAGGGATTGGGCTACACCTTC.

The V and J genes are TRBV29-1 and TRBJ1-5, with a tentative D call TRBD1 (5 bases). V dropped 4 bases and J dropped 3 bases, with 10 bases sitting between them. CDR3 length: 13 residues. Germline CDR1 SQVTM, CDR2 ANQGSEA. The CDR3 spells CSVGGGYNQPQHF. The CDR3, as DNA: TGCAGCGTTGGGGGGGGTTACAATCAGCCCCAGCATTTT. The variable domain in full, with the rest retrieved from reference TRBV29-1 and TRBJ1-5, is SAVISQKPSRDICQRGTSLTIQCQVDSQVTMMFWYRQQPGQSLTLIATANQGSEATYESGFVIDKFPISRPNLTFSTLTVSNMSPEDSSIYLCSVGGGYNQPQHFGDGTRLSIL.

V gene TRBV4-1 combines with J gene TRBJ1-1; TRBD1 might be the D (6 bases). CDR1 and CDR2 (germline): MGHRA, YSYEKL. V gave up 4 bases and J gave up 5 bases, with 14 bases separating them. This CDR3 has 14 residues. Written as DNA, the CDR3 is TGCGCCAGCAGCCCCGGGACATGGGGGACTGAAGCTTTCTTT. The encoded protein is CASSPGTWGTEAFF.

This clone appeared once. J is TRBJ1-5 and V is TRBV6-1; possible D gene TRBD1, 5 bases. Trimming removed 2 bases at V and 0 bases at J, with 8 bases between. This CDR3 is built from 15 residues. From germline, CDR1 is MNHNS and CDR2 SASEGT. The CDR3 reads CASSEQGGSNQPQHF. The CDR3, as DNA: TGTGCCAGCAGTGAACAGGGCGGTAGCAATCAGCCCCAGCATTTT.

The V and J genes are TRBV27 and TRBJ1-4; the D gene is possibly TRBD1 (5 bases). Germline loops: CDR1 MNHEY, CDR2 SMNVEV (reference sequence). V gave up 2 bases and J gave up 3 bases, with 16 bases separating them. The CDR3 sequence is 17 residues long. The CDR3 reads CASSLRAIRAANEKLFF. CDR3 nucleotides: TGTGCCAGCAGTTTAAGGGCCATCAGGGCGGCTAATGAAAAACTGTTTTTT.

The chain recombines TRBV7-9 with TRBJ1-5; D gene unclear. CDR3 length: 14 residues. CDR1 is SEHNR, CDR2 FQNEAQ, per germline (reference sequence). V was cut by 4 bases and J by 3 bases, with 10 bases left in between. DNA of the CDR3: TGTGCCAGCAGCTCCCGGGGTTACAATCAGCCCCAGCATTTT. It specifies CASSSRGYNQPQHF.

The chain couples TRBV3-1 (or the pseudogene TRBV3-2) to TRBJ2-3; D gene ambiguous. Trimming pared 1 base from V and 2 bases from J, leaving 4 bases between. CDR1 and CDR2 (germline): LGHDT, YNNKEL (reference sequence). CDR3 size: 13 residues. CDR3 protein: CASSQGYTDTQYF. CDR3 nucleotide sequence: TGTGCCAGCAGCCAAGGCTACACAGATACGCAGTATTTT.

V usage is TRBV10-2 and J usage is TRBJ1-5; no clear D. Trimming cost V 0 bases and J 3 bases, with 6 bases left between them. The CDR3 is made up of 14 amino acids. In germline, CDR1 is WSHSY, CDR2 SAAADI. The CDR3 DNA follows: TGCGCCAGCAGTGAGTCGAAGCACAATCAGCCCCAGCATTTT. This translates into CASSESKHNQPQHF.

The J gene is TRBJ2-1, the V gene TRBV9; no clear D. This CDR3 contains 16 residues. Germline V lookup: CDR1 SGDLS, CDR2 YYNGEE. The V gene lost 2 bases and the J gene lost 0 bases, with 12 bases spanning the gap. The CDR3 nucleotides read TGTGCCAGCAGCGTTCTAAGCACCATCTCCTACAATGAGCAGTTCTTC. As protein: CASSVLSTISYNEQFF.